The 9 T cell receptor beta chains reported below all come from one sample, sequenced in a study of identical twins. One entry per CDR3 protein, called by TCRdb with MiXCR from the 5' RACE reads. The sample consists of just under 650,000 distinct CDR3 sequences, roughly 6.6% of them appearing once. This same sample was also part of a study on yellow fever vaccine responses in identical twins.

Sequenced: PBMCs. The receptors were sampled from a young woman in good health.

The table lists this clonotype with a few counts. The V and J genes are TRBV6-5 and TRBJ1-6; D gene unclear. Germline CDR1 reads MNHEY; CDR2 reads SVGAGI. This CDR3 is built from 17 residues. The V and J ends lost 0 bases and 0 bases respectively, with 9 bases between them. The CDR3 reads CASSYSTPGSYNSPLHF. In DNA, the CDR3 is TGTGCCAGCAGTTACTCGACCCCGGGCTCCTATAATTCACCCCTCCACTTT.

This chain joins TRBV7-8 and TRBJ1-5; TRBD1 might be the D (6 bases). The germline gives CDR1 SGHVS, CDR2 FQNEAQ. This CDR3 comprises 15 residues. With 7 bases removed from V and 5 bases from J, the gap between germline ends came to 18 bases. CDR3 in DNA: TGTGCCAGCACCCATATTAGGGGGAGCCATCAGCCCCAGCATTTT. This codes for CASTHIRGSHQPQHF. The full variable domain, with the rest looked up from reference TRBV7-8 and TRBJ1-5, is GAGVSQSPRYKVAKRGQDVALRCDPISGHVSLFWYQQALGQGPEFLTYFQNEAQLDKSGLPSDRFFAERPEGSVSTLKIQRTQQEDSAVYLCASTHIRGSHQPQHFGDGTRLSIL.

The chain carries TRBV29-1 and TRBJ1-2, with D tentatively TRBD1 (6 bases). The CDR3 is made up of 12 amino acids. V shed 6 bases and J shed 14 bases, with 22 bases lying between them. CDR1 is SQVTM and CDR2 is ANQGSEA in the germline V gene. This CDR3 reads CSVVGQAYVETF. The CDR3 DNA sequence: TGCAGCGTCGTGGGACAAGCCTATGTTGAGACCTTC.

The sample holds many counts of this clonotype. The chain uses TRBV12-3 or TRBV12-4 and TRBJ2-3, with D possibly being TRBD1 (5 bases). CDR3 size: 14 residues. Between the trimmed V and J ends, which lost 5 bases and 4 bases, there was a span of 13 bases. The chain's CDR3 is CASSGWAGSDTQYF. CDR3 in DNA: TGTGCCAGCAGTGGGTGGGCAGGGTCAGATACGCAGTATTTT.

This clonotype was seen many times. The rearrangement joins TRBV12-3 or TRBV12-4 to TRBJ2-3; a weak D match, TRBD1 (6 bases). CDR3 length equals 15 residues. V was pared by 5 bases and J by 0 bases, with 12 bases between. The CDR3 bases are TGTGCCAGCAGTCCCGGGACAACTAGCACAGATACGCAGTATTTT. It codes for CASSPGTTSTDTQYF.

With respect to this clonotype: A read error may account for a junction end that differs from germline. The chain recombines TRBV4-2 with TRBJ2-3; D is unresolved. Germline CDR1 reads LGHNA; CDR2 reads YNFKEQ. There are 17 residues in the CDR3. CDR3 bases: TGTGCCAGGAGCCCCCGGTTCCTCAGCTGGGGAACAGATACGCAGTATTTT. Protein sequence: CARSPRFLSWGTDTQYF.

This clonotype has just a few counts. The chain joins TRBV3-1 to TRBJ1-2, with a weak D call TRBD1 (5 bases). The CDR3 is made up of 17 amino acids. Germline loops: CDR1 LGHDT, CDR2 YNNKEL (reference sequence). Deletions cut 4 bases from V and 0 bases from J, with 18 bases between. This CDR3 is CASSPNLGQPANYGYTF. In DNA, the CDR3 is TGTGCCAGCAGCCCTAACTTGGGGCAACCGGCTAACTATGGCTACACCTTC. The full variable domain, completed using reference TRBV3-1 and TRBJ1-2, is DTAVSQTPKYLVTQMGNDKSIKCEQNLGHDTMYWYKQDSKKFLKIMFSYNNKELIINETVPNRFSPKSPDKAHLNLHINSLELGDSAVYFCASSPNLGQPANYGYTFGSGTRLTVV.

CDR3 sequence: CASSIPGQGALIDEQFF. The DNA of the CDR3 is TGTGCCAGCAGTATTCCGGGACAGGGGGCACTTATCGATGAGCAGTTCTTC. The gene calls are TRBV28 and TRBJ2-1, with 12 bases that match TRBD1. The CDR3 sequence is 17 residues long. V trimming: 5 bases; J trimming: 8 bases; junction bases outside the gene matches: 13. Germline V gene lookup returns CDR1 MDHEN and CDR2 SYDVKM.

This clonotype turned up a few times. The V call is TRBV12-3 or TRBV12-4, the J call TRBJ2-1, with D maybe TRBD1 (7 bases). V lost 6 bases, J lost 9 bases, and 24 bases lay in between. The CDR3 consists of 16 residues. CDR3 bases: TGTGCCAGCAGCCGGACGGGAGCGAGCCAGGGGGGTGAGCAGTTCTTC. Translated: CASSRTGASQGGEQFF.